This entry describes one T cell receptor (beta chain). Its specificity is not known. This entry comes from a study of monozygotic twins with inflammatory bowel disease. General study results and limits: Among IBD patients, fewer clonotypes were shared with others than among healthy twins, especially with disease activity.

cDNA synthesis was performed in eight separate reactions for each sample. Template switching appended UMIs that held a 6-nucleotide sample barcode. TCRdb reprocessed the 5' RACE reads, keeping one entry per CDR3 protein, no DNA. This listing includes over 200,000 distinct CDR3 sequences. Per germline, CDR1 LNHDA and CDR2 SQIVND (reference sequence). This CDR3 spans 14 amino acids. The rearrangement joins TRBV19 to TRBJ2-7; checking the TCRdb D call of TRBD1 is not possible without DNA. Sequencing used blood. The sequence was obtained from a human donor with ulcerative colitis or Crohn's disease, or a healthy co-twin of an affected twin (not recorded which). The CDR3: CASSMQGNVYEQYF.